This TCR beta chain stems from a study of control samples from healthy donors and cancer patients. TCRdb's table, derived via immunoSEQ multiplex PCR, lists solely in-frame clones and lacks some. This sample yields 200,000 to 250,000 clones, of which about 94% are seen a single time; more than 1.3% belongs to the top ten. There are 15 residues in the CDR3. Germline V CDR1 and CDR2: SGHTS, YDEGEE. V was clipped by 1 base and J by 4 bases, with 14 bases between them. The chain carries TRBV5-8 and TRBJ1-1; D uncertain. This TCR came from a man over 45 in good health. Input material: blood. This CDR3 reads CASSLLFGRPTEAFF. Written as DNA, the CDR3 is TGTGCCAGCAGCTTGTTATTCGGCAGACCCACTGAAGCTTTCTTT.